These 16 T cell receptor beta chains were sequenced from one sample in a study of blood T cell repertoires in COVID-19. Profiled with immunoSEQ multiplex PCR; TCRdb holds only in-frame clones, not every one. The profile shows under 150,000 clones, 84% of them singletons. Specimen: PBMCs or T cells enriched from blood (not recorded which). These receptor sequences come from a man aged 50 to 60 in a cohort exposed to, infected with or recovered from COVID-19 (not recorded which).

CDR3 loop: CASSSPLARNEQFF. Written as DNA, the CDR3 is TGTGCCAGCAGCTCACCCCTAGCGCGCAATGAGCAGTTCTTC. The chain employs TRBV11-2 and TRBJ2-1, with D maybe TRBD2 (6 bases). Germline loops: CDR1 SGHAT, CDR2 FQNNGV. Trimming took off 4 bases at V and 6 bases at J, with 13 bases between the two ends. This CDR3 spans 14 amino acids. The full variable domain, in which reference TRBV11-2 and TRBJ2-1 provide the parts outside the CDR3, is EAGVAQSPRYKIIEKRQSVAFWCNPISGHATLYWYQQILGQGPKLLIQFQNNGVVDDSQLPKDRFSAERLKGVDSTLKIQPAKLEDSAVYLCASSSPLARNEQFFGPGTRLTVL.

This chain connects TRBV18 to TRBJ1-1; D is possibly TRBD1 (6 bases). Trimming pared 8 bases from V and 3 bases from J, leaving 13 bases between. The germline CDR1 and CDR2 sequences are KGHSH and LQKENI. The CDR3 loop spans 13 amino acids. The CDR3, as DNA: TGTGCCAGCACTCCCCAGGGGTACACTGAAGCTTTCTTT. Encoded protein: CASTPQGYTEAFF.

The CDR3 loop reads CASRTYTRTELFF. For the CDR3, the DNA is TGTGCCAGCAGAACCTATACCAGAACAGAACTGTTTTTT. The V and J genes are TRBV7-9 and TRBJ1-4; no definite D call. Germline V gene lookup returns CDR1 SEHNR and CDR2 FQNEAQ (reference sequence). The CDR3 has 13 residues. V lost 6 bases and J 12 bases, leaving 17 bases between the germline ends.

The genes are TRBV12-3 or TRBV12-4 and TRBJ1-5; 7 bases are a match to TRBD1. With V trimmed by 6 bases and J by 6 bases, 5 bases remained unmatched. This CDR3 contains 13 residues. Here the CDR3 DNA reads TGTGCCAGCAGAGACAGGGTGGGTCAGCCCCAGCATTTT. It is translated as CASRDRVGQPQHF.

The rearrangement links TRBV5-1 to TRBJ1-1, with 7 bases lining up with TRBD1. CDR1 SGHRS and CDR2 YFSETQ come from the germline V gene. V shed 0 bases, J shed 5 bases, and the junction held 7 bases outside the gene matches. This CDR3 has 15 residues. The CDR3 DNA is TGCGCCAGCAGCTTGGACGGACAGGCGGGAACTGAAGCTTTCTTT. Translating gives CASSLDGQAGTEAFF.

This clone was observed a few times. The CDR3 loop is CASSFPNSGGPYNEQFF. CDR3 sequence (DNA): TGTGCCAGCAGCTTTCCTAACAGCGGGGGCCCTTACAATGAGCAGTTCTTC. The chain combines TRBV5-6 with TRBJ2-1; 8 positions agree with TRBD2. The CDR3 runs 17 residues. The germline CDR1 and CDR2 sequences are SGHDT and YYEEEE. V was clipped by 2 bases and J by 4 bases; unmatched bases: 11.

As for this clone: Other DNA sequences from this sample encode an identical CDR3 as well. This sequence joins TRBV19 and TRBJ2-7, with D possibly being TRBD1 (5 bases). CDR3 length: 11 residues. The germline V and J ends were trimmed by 5 bases and 4 bases, with 6 bases remaining between them. Germline CDR1 reads LNHDA; CDR2 reads SQIVND (reference sequence). The CDR3 coding sequence is TGTGCCAGTAGTCAGGGTTACGAGCAGTACTTC. Translated, it gives CASSQGYEQYF.

V usage is TRBV5-1 and J usage is TRBJ2-3; 9 nucleotides line up with TRBD2. The germline gives CDR1 SGHRS, CDR2 YFSETQ. The CDR3 runs 17 residues. V shed 0 bases and J 3 bases; nucleotides not matched to a gene: 8. CDR3 protein: CASSLAAGGRMTDTQYF. CDR3 nucleotides: TGCGCCAGCAGCTTGGCTGCGGGAGGGCGTATGACAGATACGCAGTATTTT.

The chain couples TRBV5-4 to TRBJ2-7, with a weak D call TRBD1 (5 bases). The CDR3 totals 11 residues. CDR1 is SGHNT, CDR2 YYREEE, per germline (reference sequence). V was shortened by 7 bases and J by 5 bases, with 10 bases between the two germline ends. CDR3 in amino acids: CASAGMNEQYF. Here the CDR3 DNA reads TGTGCCAGCGCAGGGATGAACGAGCAGTACTTC.

The V and J genes are TRBV5-1 and TRBJ1-2; D is perhaps TRBD1 (6 bases). Germline V gives CDR1 SGHRS, CDR2 YFSETQ. The CDR3 runs to 14 residues. V dropped 0 bases and J dropped 7 bases, with 13 bases sitting between them. In nucleotides, the CDR3 is TGCGCCAGCAGCTTGGAACCAGGGGCAGGTGGCTACACCTTC. It encodes CASSLEPGAGGYTF.

In nucleotides, the CDR3 is TGTGCCAGCAGCGTAGTTGGCGGACTAGCGGGAGTGGGGAATGAGCAGTTCTTC. It encodes CASSVVGGLAGVGNEQFF. The J gene is TRBJ2-1, the V gene TRBV9; 13 bases are a match to TRBD2. The CDR3 runs to 18 residues. Germline V gene lookup returns CDR1 SGDLS and CDR2 YYNGEE. Losses at the gene ends were 0 bases for V and 7 bases for J; bases not matched to a gene: 10.

The chain is built from TRBV5-1 and TRBJ1-1; 8 bases align to TRBD1. The trim removed 0 bases at V and 5 bases at J, leaving 9 bases unmatched. The CDR3 is 16 amino acids. Germline CDR1 SGHRS, CDR2 YFSETQ. The DNA of the CDR3 is TGCGCCAGCAGCTTGGGCAGGGGGCTATGGGGGACTGAAGCTTTCTTT. Its translation: CASSLGRGLWGTEAFF.

This chain connects TRBV7-9 to TRBJ2-7; maybe TRBD2 (5 bases). This CDR3 comprises 12 residues. The germline V gene encodes CDR1 SEHNR and CDR2 FQNEAQ (reference sequence). Trimming removed 5 bases from V and 6 bases from J, with 11 bases in between. The CDR3: CASSPDFAEQYF. DNA for the CDR3: TGTGCCAGCAGCCCGGACTTCGCCGAGCAGTACTTC. Looking up the rest from reference TRBV7-9 and TRBJ2-7 gives the full variable domain: DTGVSQNPRHKITKRGQNVTFRCDPISEHNRLYWYRQTLGQGPEFLTYFQNEAQLEKSRLLSDRFSAERPKGSFSTLEIQRTEQGDSAMYLCASSPDFAEQYFGPGTRLTVT.

The chain recombines TRBV2 with TRBJ2-3, with 9 bases aligning to TRBD2. After removal of 3 bases from V and 6 bases from J, the junction contained 1 base not matched to a gene. Per the germline V gene, CDR1 is SNHLY and CDR2 is FYNNEI. This CDR3 has 13 amino acids. Written as DNA, the CDR3 is TGTGCCAGCAGTGACCTAGCGGGGGATACGCAGTATTTT. This encodes CASSDLAGDTQYF.

V usage is TRBV19 and J usage is TRBJ1-5, with 9 bases fitting TRBD1. The J segment lost 4 bases and the V segment lost 5 bases, leaving 6 bases of the junction unmatched. Looked up from germline, CDR1 is LNHDA and CDR2 is SQIVND (reference sequence). The CDR3 has 15 amino acids. CDR3 amino acids: CASSPWTGVNQPQHF. CDR3 DNA: TGTGCCAGTAGTCCCTGGACAGGGGTTAATCAGCCCCAGCATTTT.

This chain connects TRBV6-5 to TRBJ2-7; D gene ambiguous. CDR3 size: 11 residues. CDR1 is MNHEY, CDR2 SVGAGI, per germline. V was clipped by 6 bases and J by 5 bases, with 8 bases between them. CDR3 in amino acids: CASSLGDEQYF. The CDR3 region has the DNA TGTGCCAGCAGCCTCGGAGACGAGCAGTACTTC.